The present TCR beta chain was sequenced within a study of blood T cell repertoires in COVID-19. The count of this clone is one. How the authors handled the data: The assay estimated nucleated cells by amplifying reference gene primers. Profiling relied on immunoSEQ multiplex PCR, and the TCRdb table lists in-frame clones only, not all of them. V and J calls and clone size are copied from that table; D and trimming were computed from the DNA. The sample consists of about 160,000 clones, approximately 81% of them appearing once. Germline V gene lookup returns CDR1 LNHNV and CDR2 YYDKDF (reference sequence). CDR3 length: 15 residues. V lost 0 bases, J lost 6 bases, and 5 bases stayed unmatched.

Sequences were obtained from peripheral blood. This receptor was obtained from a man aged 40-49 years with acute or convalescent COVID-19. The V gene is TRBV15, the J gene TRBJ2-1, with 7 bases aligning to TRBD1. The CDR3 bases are TGTGCCACCAGCAGAGATACGTACAGGGGCAATGAGCAGTTCTTC. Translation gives CATSRDTYRGNEQFF.